The sequence of this T cell receptor beta chain was determined in a study of CD4 T cell repertoires in COVID-19. Study at large: Other coronavirus spike proteins restimulated relabeled CFSE-low cells expanded with IL-2 for 10 days. Study-wide findings and caveats: Some SARS-CoV-2 clonotypes, between about 6 and 28%, recurred in SARS-CoV and/or HKU1 cultures. Suggested intraclonal diversification: top SARS-CoV-2-reactive clonotypes appeared in two or three memory subsets.

Points on this clone: Antigen unknown.

Sequencing used immunoSEQ multiplex PCR; TCRdb keeps in-frame clones, though not all of them. This table has about 22,000 clones, around 90% appearing once. Germline-derived CDR1 and CDR2 are SGDLS and YYNGEE. V gave up 6 bases and J gave up 0 bases, with 12 bases separating them. The CDR3 covers 15 residues. The memory T cells were sequenced right after ex vivo isolation, without culture. The source was central memory CD4+ T cells from blood, collected before the COVID-19 pandemic. The sequence was collected from a human donor who had COVID-19. The rearrangement uses TRBV9 and TRBJ2-2, with D tentatively TRBD2 (6 bases). The CDR3, as DNA: TGTGCCAGCAACGGCGGGACGACGAACACCGGGGAGCTGTTTTTT. It yields the protein CASNGGTTNTGELFF.